The rows below give T cell receptor beta chains drawn from one sample of a study of blood T cell repertoires in COVID-19. The protocol was immunoSEQ multiplex PCR, while the TCRdb copy is restricted to in-frame clones and leaves out a portion. The table has about 33,000 clones, about 81% seen once. Sequenced material: peripheral blood. Receptors originate from a man older than 75 with acute or convalescent COVID-19. Each CDR3 is given with its conserved first and last residue. A D gene is named only where the DNA matches it firmly. Not all rows give a size; the values are once, few, many and, for expanded clones, a class.

v_gene	abundance	d_gene	j_gene	CDR3aa	CDR3nt
TRBV18	-	TRBD1	TRBJ1-1	CASSPWTGNTEAFF	TGTGCCAGCTCACCATGGACAGGGAACACTGAAGCTTTCTTT
TRBV18	-	TRBD1	TRBJ1-6	CASSPQGAGSPLHF	TGTGCCAGCTCACCACAGGGGGCAGGATCACCCCTCCACTTT
TRBV5-6	-	-	TRBJ2-3	CASSHFRGSPTDTQYF	TGTGCCAGCAGCCATTTTCGAGGGAGCCCCACAGATACGCAGTATTTT
TRBV19	few	TRBD1	TRBJ2-3	CASRTQGAPSTDTQYF	TGTGCCAGTAGAACCCAGGGGGCCCCTAGCACAGATACGCAGTATTTT
TRBV4-1	-	TRBD2	TRBJ2-3	CASSLLAGIKPPDTQYF	TGCGCCAGCAGCCTACTAGCGGGGATAAAGCCGCCAGATACGCAGTATTTT
TRBV19	once	-	TRBJ2-1	CASSTTSGDYNEQFF	TGTGCCAGTAGTACGACTAGTGGGGACTACAATGAGCAGTTCTTC
TRBV4-1	few	-	TRBJ1-1	CASSQDPSRSQAFF	TGCGCCAGCAGCCAAGATCCTTCCAGAAGTCAAGCTTTCTTT
TRBV29-1	-	-	TRBJ2-3	CSVDWGRTSTDTQYF	TGCAGCGTTGATTGGGGGAGGACTAGCACAGATACGCAGTATTTT
TRBV4-2	-	TRBD2	TRBJ2-3	CASSLGAGTTSTDTQYF	TGTGCCAGCAGCCTCGGGGCCGGGACTACCAGCACAGATACGCAGTATTTT
TRBV25-1	-	-	TRBJ1-1	CASSDREWDTEAFF	TGTGCCAGCAGTGACAGGGAATGGGACACTGAAGCTTTCTTT
TRBV10-3	-	TRBD2	TRBJ2-2	CAISLAGGMNTGELFF	TGTGCCATCAGTTTAGCGGGGGGGATGAACACCGGGGAGCTGTTTTTT
TRBV7-9	-	-	TRBJ1-2	CASSLAGSGPYGYTF	TGTGCCAGCAGCTTAGCGGGGTCAGGGCCTTATGGCTACACCTTC
TRBV14	few	-	TRBJ1-1	CASSQKRSTEAFF	TGTGCCAGCAGCCAAAAGAGGTCCACTGAAGCTTTCTTT
TRBV7-6	-	TRBD1	TRBJ2-7	CASSLAGTGNYEQYF	TGTGCCAGCAGCTTAGCGGGGACAGGAAACTACGAGCAGTACTTC
TRBV19	-	TRBD1	TRBJ1-1	CASSRDRVNTEAFF	TGTGCCAGTAGTAGGGACAGGGTGAACACTGAAGCTTTCTTT
TRBV11-3	-	-	TRBJ1-1	CASSPRGGAEAFF	TGTGCCAGCAGCCCCAGAGGGGGAGCTGAAGCTTTCTTT
TRBV11-2	-	-	TRBJ2-5	CASSSQETQYF	TGTGCCAGCAGCTCGCAAGAGACCCAGTACTTC
TRBV6-5	-	TRBD1	TRBJ1-6	CASSIGGQGNSPLHF	TGTGCCAGCAGTATTGGGGGACAGGGAAATTCACCCCTCCACTTT
TRBV29-1	-	-	TRBJ1-1	CSVHRNTEAFF	TGCAGCGTTCACAGGAACACTGAAGCTTTCTTT
TRBV25-1	many	TRBD2	TRBJ2-2	CASSAFTSGGLIGELFF	TGTGCCAGCAGCGCCTTCACTAGCGGGGGACTGATCGGGGAGCTGTTTTTT
TRBV3-1/TRBV3-2	few	TRBD2	TRBJ2-3	CASSPVSGETDTQYF	TGTGCCAGCAGTCCAGTTAGCGGGGAGACAGATACGCAGTATTTT
TRBV5-5	-	-	TRBJ1-2	CASSYDSGDGYTF	TGTGCCAGCAGCTACGATTCAGGGGATGGCTACACCTTC
TRBV7-9	few	TRBD1	TRBJ2-2	CASTTGTGGIGELFF	TGTGCCAGCACCACAGGGACAGGGGGCATCGGGGAGCTGTTTTTT
TRBV5-5	-	-	TRBJ1-1	CASSFQNTEAFF	TGTGCCAGCAGCTTCCAGAACACTGAAGCTTTCTTT
TRBV5-1	-	TRBD2	TRBJ2-3	CASGASGRSTDTQYF	TGCGCCAGCGGAGCTAGCGGGCGTAGCACAGATACGCAGTATTTT
TRBV7-2	-	-	TRBJ2-2	CASSLRRGGNGELFF	TGTGCCAGCAGCTTACGCAGGGGAGGGAACGGGGAGCTGTTTTTT
TRBV18	-	-	TRBJ2-7	CASSHMEGNYEQYF	TGTGCCAGCTCTCACATGGAGGGGAACTACGAGCAGTACTTC
TRBV20-1	-	-	TRBJ2-3	CSALATDTQYF	TGCAGTGCCCTAGCCACAGATACGCAGTATTTT
TRBV11-3	-	-	TRBJ2-5	CASSPGSPGETQYF	TGTGCCAGCAGCCCCGGTTCCCCCGGGGAGACCCAGTACTTC
TRBV19	-	-	TRBJ1-2	CASKRAGEGSDYTF	TGTGCCAGTAAACGGGCAGGGGAAGGGTCGGACTACACCTTC
TRBV19	-	TRBD1	TRBJ2-2	CASSSQGAGNTGELFF	TGTGCCAGTAGTTCCCAGGGGGCAGGTAACACCGGGGAGCTGTTTTTT
TRBV4-1	-	TRBD2	TRBJ2-7	CASSQDSARGGRYEQYF	TGCGCCAGCAGCCAAGATTCGGCCCGGGGGGGCCGCTACGAGCAGTACTTC
TRBV7-8	-	-	TRBJ1-2	CASSQDSFAAYGYTF	TGTGCCAGCAGCCAGGACAGTTTTGCAGCCTATGGCTACACCTTC
TRBV7-9	-	TRBD1	TRBJ1-1	CASSLATGDRVTEAFF	TGTGCCAGCAGCTTAGCCACCGGGGACAGGGTCACTGAAGCTTTCTTT
TRBV15	few	-	TRBJ1-3	CATSRDPGAYGGNTIYF	TGTGCCACCAGCAGAGACCCGGGTGCTTATGGAGGAAACACCATATATTTT
TRBV30	-	-	TRBJ1-6	CAWSSGGESSPLHF	TGTGCCTGGAGTTCGGGGGGCGAGAGTTCACCCCTCCACTTT
TRBV9	-	-	TRBJ2-1	CASSVVASYNEQFF	TGTGCCAGCAGCGTAGTAGCCAGCTACAATGAGCAGTTCTTC
TRBV4-2	-	TRBD1	TRBJ1-5	CASSLTPTGVDQPQHF	TGTGCCAGCAGCCTTACCCCGACAGGGGTCGATCAGCCCCAGCATTTT
TRBV19	-	TRBD1	TRBJ1-1	CASSTGQVNTEAFF	TGTGCCAGTAGTACTGGACAGGTGAACACTGAAGCTTTCTTT
TRBV20-1	once	-	TRBJ2-3	CSARDSYTQYF	TGCAGTGCTAGAGATAGTTATACGCAGTATTTT
TRBV2	once	-	TRBJ2-5	CASRDTYQETQYF	TGTGCCAGCAGGGACACTTACCAAGAGACCCAGTACTTC
TRBV9	-	TRBD2	TRBJ2-7	CASSYSNTGLASYEQYF	TGTGCCAGCAGCTATTCGAATACGGGACTAGCCTCCTACGAGCAGTACTTC
TRBV30	-	TRBD1	TRBJ2-7	CAGHKDRPPSYEQYF	TGTGCCGGACACAAGGACAGGCCGCCCTCCTACGAGCAGTACTTC
TRBV7-3	-	TRBD2	TRBJ2-3	CASRPGGGTDTQYF	TGTGCCAGCCGCCCCGGCGGGGGTACAGATACGCAGTATTTT
TRBV6-5	-	-	TRBJ2-3	CASTQQGSDTQYF	TGTGCCAGCACCCAACAGGGATCAGATACGCAGTATTTT
TRBV7-2	-	TRBD2	TRBJ2-3	CASSFTSGGANAQYF	TGTGCCAGCAGCTTTACTAGCGGGGGGGCCAATGCGCAGTATTTT
TRBV27	few	-	TRBJ2-2	CASREGRGGYTGELFF	TGTGCCAGCAGGGAAGGTAGGGGTGGTTACACCGGGGAGCTGTTTTTT
TRBV19	-	-	TRBJ1-2	CATRTDGDDYGYTF	TGTGCCACCCGAACGGACGGGGATGACTATGGCTACACCTTC
TRBV11-1	few	-	TRBJ2-3	CASSLIDSSTDTQYF	TGTGCCAGCAGCTTAATCGACTCTAGCACAGATACGCAGTATTTT
TRBV7-2	-	-	TRBJ1-2	CASSPWDRDLKQGF	TGTGCCAGCAGCCCCTGGGACCGCGACTTAAAACAGGGATTC
TRBV7-6	-	-	TRBJ2-7	CASSLEAQASYEQYF	TGTGCCAGCAGCTTAGAGGCCCAGGCGTCCTACGAGCAGTACTTC
TRBV30	-	-	TRBJ1-2	CAWSAQGRGGYTF	TGTGCCTGGAGTGCACAGGGCCGAGGGGGCTACACCTTC